Only one count was recorded for the clone carrying this T cell receptor beta chain. Antigen unknown. A sample-barcoded 5' primer and a J-beta primer mix were used in a second PCR of roughly 6 to 11 cycles. TCRdb re-analysed the 5' RACE reads in MiXCR, keeping a single row per CDR3 protein. Altogether around 1,600,000 distinct CDR3 sequences are present, less than 45% being singletons, with the ten largest covering 4%. The data were obtained in a study of blood T cells in healthy people across ages. Study-wide points: Both naive CD4+ cell counts and diversity were greater in long-lived donors than in aged donors.

The source is a woman younger than 35 in good health. The specimen sequenced was blood.

The CDR3 region is CASSPSQDRVQETQYF. CDR3 DNA: TGTGCCAGCAGTCCATCACAGGACAGGGTTCAAGAGACCCAGTACTTC. V gene TRBV28 combines with J gene TRBJ2-4; 8 bases are shared with TRBD1. The better agreement between TRBJ2-5 and the DNA end casts doubt on the J call. The germline V gene has CDR1 MDHEN and CDR2 SYDVKM. This CDR3 spans 16 amino acids.